Below, 29 T cell receptor beta chains from the same sample are listed, as sequenced in a study of T cells in Graves' hyperthyroidism and ophthalmopathy. Amplified TCR beta CDR3 regions derived from RNA transcripts. Primed by the HTBI set, a first-round RT-PCR was run on the TCR CDR3. TCRdb called the multiplex PCR reads again in MiXCR, with one record for every CDR3 protein. Found here are roughly 720,000 distinct CDR3 sequences, approximately 15% of them singletons; the top ten hold around 15%. Sequencing was done on a sample of blood. Receptors originate from a man in his forties or fifties with Graves' hyperthyroidism.

In this sample, this clonotype turned up a few times. This rearrangement joins TRBV13 to TRBJ2-7, with D unclear. CDR1 is PRHDT and CDR2 is FYEKMQ in the germline V gene (reference sequence). Trimming left V 3 bases short and J 5 bases short, with 20 bases between. The CDR3 spans 16 residues. The CDR3 DNA reads TGTGCCAGCAGCTTTCAGACGGTCCCCCAGCTCGACGAGCAGTACTTC. This codes for CASSFQTVPQLDEQYF.

Remarks on this clonotype: A much more abundant neighbour one base away suggests this may be a read error. V gene TRBV3-1 combines with J gene TRBJ2-7; TRBD2 agrees at 11 bases. The CDR3 contains 16 residues. CDR1 and CDR2 (germline): LGHDT, YNNKEL (reference sequence). CDR3 sequence: CGSSAAGTSGSYEQYF. CDR3 nucleotides: TGTGGCAGCAGCGCCGCCGGGACTAGCGGCTCCTACGAGCAGTACTTC.

CDR3 nucleotides: TGTGCCAGCAGCGTAGGTGGAGGGGCGGACCAGTACTTC. It yields the protein CASSVGGGADQYF. This chain connects TRBV9 to TRBJ2-5; the D gene is possibly TRBD2 (6 bases). The CDR3 is made up of 13 amino acids. V was cut by 0 bases and J by 10 bases, with 13 bases left in between. Per germline, CDR1 SGDLS and CDR2 YYNGEE.

This clonotype has just a few counts. The CDR3 DNA sequence: TGTGCCAGCAGCTCCGGGGACAGAGAACTCCGCTATGGCTACACCTTC. Encoded protein: CASSSGDRELRYGYTF. This chain uses TRBV7-9 with TRBJ1-2; 7 positions agree with TRBD1. Germline lookup yields CDR1 SEHNR and CDR2 FQNEAQ (reference sequence). The J segment lost 4 bases and the V segment lost 4 bases, leaving 12 bases of the junction unmatched. There are 16 residues in the CDR3.

The chain is built from TRBV28 and TRBJ1-4; 7 positions agree with TRBD1. J lost 7 bases, V lost 6 bases, and 8 bases had no gene match. Per the germline V gene, CDR1 is MDHEN and CDR2 is SYDVKM. This CDR3 has 14 residues. The CDR3 DNA sequence: TGTGCCAGCAGAGGGGGGGGGACAGTTGAAAAACTGTTTTTT. This sequence encodes CASRGGGTVEKLFF.

In this sample, this clonotype turned up many times. The V and J genes are TRBV12-5 and TRBJ2-2; D is unclear. Germline values: CDR1 LGHNT, CDR2 FRNRAP. The V end lost 3 bases, the J end lost 4 bases, and 9 bases lay between the germline ends. This CDR3 is built from 14 residues. CDR3 sequence reads: CASGLEGFTGELFF. The DNA for the CDR3 is TGTGCTAGTGGTTTAGAAGGGTTCACCGGGGAGCTGTTTTTT.

This chain links TRBV14 with TRBJ2-7; 9 bases agree with TRBD1. There are 15 residues in the CDR3. The V segment lost 5 bases and the J segment 1 base; nucleotides outside the gene matches: 6. Germline assignment: CDR1 SGHDN and CDR2 FVKESK. CDR3 residues: CASSSQGASSYEQYF. DNA for the CDR3: TGTGCCAGCAGCTCACAGGGGGCGAGTTCCTACGAGCAGTACTTC.

This clonotype was seen many times. The J gene is TRBJ1-4, the V gene TRBV27; 9 positions agree with TRBD1. From germline, CDR1 is MNHEY and CDR2 SMNVEV (reference sequence). With V trimmed by 3 bases and J by 3 bases, 5 bases remained unmatched. The CDR3 is 16 residues long. CDR3 sequence: CASSFRQGGANEKLFF. In nucleotides, the CDR3 is TGTGCCAGCAGTTTCCGACAGGGGGGGGCTAATGAAAAACTGTTTTTT.

This clonotype was counted at least ten times. The J gene is TRBJ2-7, the V gene TRBV6-1; 7 bases are shared with TRBD2. This CDR3 has 13 amino acids. From germline, CDR1 is MNHNS and CDR2 SASEGT. J gave up 4 bases and V 5 bases, and 5 bases lay outside the gene matches. CDR3 in amino acids: CASSRAGLYEQYF. In DNA, the CDR3 is TGTGCCAGCAGTAGAGCGGGATTATACGAGCAGTACTTC.

The chain recombines TRBV19 with TRBJ2-1, with TRBD2 matching over 8 bases. The CDR3 covers 15 residues. Germline V gene data show CDR1 as LNHDA and CDR2 as SQIVND (reference sequence). After removal of 5 bases from V and 8 bases from J, the junction contained 11 bases not matched to a gene. The CDR3 loop is CASSSTSGGVHEQFF. The DNA for the CDR3 is TGTGCCAGTAGTTCTACTAGCGGAGGCGTGCATGAGCAGTTCTTC.

This rearrangement joins TRBV25-1 to TRBJ1-2, with a possible D match to TRBD1 (5 bases). The V gene's germline CDR1 is MGHDK and CDR2 SYGVNS. This CDR3 has 14 residues. Between the trimmed V and J ends, which lost 5 bases and 7 bases, there was a span of 17 bases. DNA of the CDR3: TGTGCCAGCAGTTTTGAGGGGACCTTCCTTGGCTACACCTTC. Translated: CASSFEGTFLGYTF.

In its sample, this clonotype was seen many times. The chain uses TRBV27 and TRBJ2-3; D possibly corresponds to TRBD1 (6 bases). This CDR3 spans 16 amino acids. CDR1 MNHEY and CDR2 SMNVEV come from the germline V gene (reference sequence). The V end lost 5 bases, the J end lost 6 bases, and 21 bases lay between the germline ends. The CDR3 coding sequence is TGTGCCAGCAGTCCGGACCTGGGGGCACATCCCGATACGCAGTATTTT. This translates into CASSPDLGAHPDTQYF.

In its sample, this clonotype was seen many times. The chain combines TRBV7-2 with TRBJ2-1; TRBD2 might be the D (6 bases). The CDR3 is 16 residues long. V lost 5 bases and J 0 bases, leaving 14 bases between the germline ends. Germline CDR1 is SGHTA and CDR2 is FQGNSA. CDR3 residues: CASSLNAGPSYNEQFF. CDR3 coding DNA: TGTGCCAGCAGCCTCAATGCGGGGCCCTCCTACAATGAGCAGTTCTTC.

In its sample, this clonotype was seen a few times. V is TRBV12-3 or TRBV12-4 and J is TRBJ2-1, with 10 bases that match TRBD2. V dropped 7 bases and J dropped 8; count of bases not matched to a gene: 11. CDR3 length: 15 residues. CDR3 protein: CASNPSGSASYEQFF. Written as DNA, the CDR3 is TGTGCCAGCAACCCTAGCGGGAGCGCGTCCTATGAGCAGTTCTTC.

On this clonotype: A read error may explain this, as a much larger clone is one base away. The rearrangement uses TRBV6-2 or TRBV6-3 and TRBJ2-7; TRBD1 aligns across 7 bases. The germline gives CDR1 MNHEY, CDR2 SVGEGT. CDR3 size: 19 residues. The CDR3 nucleotides are TGTGCCAGCAGTTACCTACAAGCCTCCGGGACAGTAATCTCCTACGAGCGGTACTTC. Amino acid sequence: CASSYLQASGTVISYERYF.

This clonotype was seen many times. This chain connects TRBV7-2 to TRBJ2-7, with 7 bases that match TRBD2. The germline V gene has CDR1 SGHTA and CDR2 FQGNSA. This CDR3 has 17 residues. Losses at the gene ends were 1 base for V and 2 bases for J; bases not matched to a gene: 11. In nucleotides, the CDR3 is TGTGCCAGCAGCTTAGAAGCGGGACTAACCTTTGCCTACGAGCAGTACTTC. It specifies CASSLEAGLTFAYEQYF.

This clonotype was recorded many times. The chain recombines TRBV18 with TRBJ2-3, with D perhaps TRBD1 (6 bases). This CDR3 has 17 amino acids. Trimming left V 3 bases short and J 5 bases short, with 21 bases between. From germline, CDR1 is KGHSH and CDR2 LQKENI. The CDR3 sequence is CASSPTRDTLRGDTQYF. As DNA, the CDR3 is TGTGCCAGCTCACCCACGAGGGACACTCTGCGAGGAGATACGCAGTATTTT.

This clonotype was seen a handful of times. J is TRBJ2-2 and V is TRBV5-6; 14 bases agree with TRBD2. Germline trimming cut 7 bases from V and 6 bases from J; bases unmatched to any gene: 5. The CDR3 runs 15 residues. From germline, CDR1 is SGHDT and CDR2 YYEEEE. The CDR3 loop reads CASQTSGRAAGELFF. For the CDR3, the DNA is TGTGCCAGCCAGACTAGCGGGAGGGCCGCCGGGGAGCTGTTTTTT.

There are many counts of this clonotype. V and J are TRBV28 and TRBJ2-7; 9 nucleotides agree with TRBD2. The CDR3 is 14 amino acids. Germline loops: CDR1 MDHEN, CDR2 SYDVKM. J gave up 2 bases and V 7 bases, and 6 bases lay outside the gene matches. The CDR3 DNA follows: TGTGCCAGCATTGTAGCGGGGGCTACCTACGAGCAGTACTTC. Protein sequence: CASIVAGATYEQYF.

This clonotype has just a few counts. The chain is built from TRBV5-1 and TRBJ2-5; 15 bases align to TRBD2. The J segment lost 6 bases and the V segment lost 4 bases, leaving 7 bases of the junction unmatched. This CDR3 region has 16 residues. Germline assignment: CDR1 SGHRS and CDR2 YFSETQ. This CDR3 is CASSIGLAGGRKTQYF. In DNA form, the CDR3 reads TGCGCCAGCAGCATCGGACTAGCGGGAGGGCGAAAGACCCAGTACTTC.

The CDR3 protein is CSASDQFGPQHF. CDR3 nucleotides: TGCAGTGCTAGTGATCAGTTTGGACCCCAGCATTTT. V gene TRBV20-1 combines with J gene TRBJ1-5; no clear D. Germline V gives CDR1 DFQATT, CDR2 SNEGSKA (reference sequence). This CDR3 is 12 amino acids long. The ends were cut back, 3 bases at V and 10 bases at J, with 13 bases in the middle.

There are a few counts of this clonotype. This chain uses TRBV30 with TRBJ1-1, with D hard to call. V was cut by 1 base and J by 1 base, with 4 bases left in between. The length of the CDR3 is 12 residues. Per the germline V gene, CDR1 is GTSNPN and CDR2 is SVGIG (reference sequence). The CDR3 is CAWSGSNTEAFF. CDR3 nucleotide sequence: TGTGCCTGGAGTGGCTCGAACACTGAAGCTTTCTTT.

This clonotype was observed a handful of times. Likely a read error: the CDR3 ends without its conserved phenylalanine or tryptophan. The chain couples TRBV28 to TRBJ2-3; 7 nucleotides align to TRBD2. The germline gives CDR1 MDHEN, CDR2 SYDVKM. V shed 3 bases and J 2 bases; nucleotides not matched to a gene: 20. The CDR3 has 20 residues. CDR3 DNA: TGTGCCAGCAGTTTTACGGCTAGCGGAAAACACAAACCGTACACAGATACGCAGTATCTT. Its protein product is CASSFTASGKHKPYTDTQYL.

This clonotype occurred many times. CDR3 bases: TGTGCCATCTCCTCAGGGGGGACCTACGAGCAGTACTTC. It yields the protein CAISSGGTYEQYF. This rearrangement joins TRBV12-3 or TRBV12-4 to TRBJ2-7; a possible D gene is TRBD1 (7 bases). The germline V and J ends were trimmed by 10 bases and 2 bases, with 15 bases remaining between them. The CDR3 contains 13 residues.

V and J are TRBV6-2 or TRBV6-3 and TRBJ2-2, with D perhaps TRBD2 (6 bases). The V gene's germline CDR1 is MNHEY and CDR2 SVGEGT. This CDR3 has 16 residues. Between the trimmed V and J ends, which lost 2 bases and 5 bases, there was a span of 15 bases. The chain's CDR3 is CASSYPPGDLTGELFF. The CDR3 DNA reads TGTGCCAGCAGTTACCCACCGGGGGATCTGACCGGGGAGCTGTTTTTT.

The chain combines TRBV3-1 with TRBJ1-6, with D uncertain. Germline V gene data show CDR1 as LGHDT and CDR2 as YNNKEL (reference sequence). The CDR3 is 16 amino acids. V lost 4 bases to trimming and J lost 10 bases, with 20 bases between them. CDR3 DNA sequence: TGTGCCAGCAGCCCAGAACTCAGGTTGAGCGGATCACCCCTCCACTTT. Its translation is CASSPELRLSGSPLHF. Based on the CDR3 plus reference TRBV3-1 and TRBJ1-6, the full variable domain is DTAVSQTPKYLVTQMGNDKSIKCEQNLGHDTMYWYKQDSKKFLKIMFSYNNKELIINETVPNRFSPKSPDKAHLNLHINSLELGDSAVYFCASSPELRLSGSPLHFGNGTRLTVT.

The rearrangement uses TRBV7-2 and TRBJ2-2; TRBD2 agrees at 11 bases. Germline CDR1 and CDR2: SGHTA and FQGNSA. The V segment lost 4 bases and the J segment 9 bases; nucleotides outside the gene matches: 13. This CDR3 comprises 17 residues. CDR3 sequence reads: CASSSLEGLAADRELFF. The CDR3 nucleotides read TGTGCCAGCAGCTCGTTGGAGGGACTAGCGGCAGACCGGGAGCTGTTTTTT.

This clonotype was counted at least ten times. The chain combines TRBV7-8 with TRBJ2-7; D is unresolved. With 7 bases removed from V and 3 bases from J, the gap between germline ends came to 13 bases. This CDR3 is 13 amino acids long. The V gene's germline CDR1 is SGHVS and CDR2 FQNEAQ. The CDR3 spells CASTLRASYEQYF. The DNA of the CDR3 is TGTGCCAGCACGCTTAGGGCTAGCTACGAGCAGTACTTC.

The sample holds many counts of this clonotype. The V and J genes are TRBV27 and TRBJ2-3; TRBD1 might be the D (6 bases). Between the trimmed V and J ends, which lost 5 bases and 8 bases, there was a span of 17 bases. The CDR3 totals 14 residues. Germline values: CDR1 MNHEY, CDR2 SMNVEV (reference sequence). The CDR3 loop reads CASSATLQGSTQYF. The CDR3 bases are TGTGCCAGCAGTGCAACGTTACAGGGATCTACGCAGTATTTT.